This T cell receptor beta chain was recorded in a study of regulatory T cells in long-lasting Graves disease. This clonotype was counted between two and nine times. The antigen is not known. Study-level results: Sharing of public clonotypes was greater in persistent patients (about 3,000) than in new patients (about 970).

Germline loops: CDR1 SGHDT, CDR2 YYEEEE. This CDR3 comprises 16 residues. V lost 4 bases and J 1 base, leaving 17 bases between the germline ends. Time point: newly diagnosed GD, antithyroid drugs for less than 3 months. PBMCs were the source of the RNA used for TCR sequencing. Construction of the TCR beta libraries employed iRepertoire HTBI primers in conjunction with Arm-PCR of CDR3 regions. TCRdb reanalysed the multiplex PCR reads using MiXCR and keeps one entry per CDR3 protein. This table has 400,000 to 550,000 distinct CDR3 sequences, 16% appearing once. These data were likewise used in another study, on T cells in Graves' hyperthyroidism and ophthalmopathy.

Here the sequenced sample was peripheral blood mononuclear cells (PBMCs), taken at new diagnosis, from a patient treated with antithyroid drugs. The receptor's source is a woman aged 18-30 years with Graves disease. The chain uses TRBV5-6 and TRBJ2-5; D possibly corresponds to TRBD2 (5 bases). CDR3 sequence (DNA): TGTGCCAGCAGCCTGATCGGAGCAGAGGGCCAAGAGACCCAGTACTTC. It codes for CASSLIGAEGQETQYF.